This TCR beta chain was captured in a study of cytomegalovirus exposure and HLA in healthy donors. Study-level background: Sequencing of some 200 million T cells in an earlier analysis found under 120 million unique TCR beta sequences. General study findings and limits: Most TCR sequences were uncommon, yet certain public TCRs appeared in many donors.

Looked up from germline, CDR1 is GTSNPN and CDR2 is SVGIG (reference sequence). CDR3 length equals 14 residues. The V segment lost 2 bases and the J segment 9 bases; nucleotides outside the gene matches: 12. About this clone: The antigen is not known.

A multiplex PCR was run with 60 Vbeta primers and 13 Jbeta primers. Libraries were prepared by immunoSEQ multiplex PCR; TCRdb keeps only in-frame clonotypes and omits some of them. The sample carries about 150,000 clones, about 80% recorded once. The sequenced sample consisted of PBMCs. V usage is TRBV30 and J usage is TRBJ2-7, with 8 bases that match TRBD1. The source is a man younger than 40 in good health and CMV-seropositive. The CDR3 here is CAWSPPGQVKRQYF. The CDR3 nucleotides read TGTGCCTGGAGTCCCCCGGGACAGGTAAAAAGGCAGTACTTC.